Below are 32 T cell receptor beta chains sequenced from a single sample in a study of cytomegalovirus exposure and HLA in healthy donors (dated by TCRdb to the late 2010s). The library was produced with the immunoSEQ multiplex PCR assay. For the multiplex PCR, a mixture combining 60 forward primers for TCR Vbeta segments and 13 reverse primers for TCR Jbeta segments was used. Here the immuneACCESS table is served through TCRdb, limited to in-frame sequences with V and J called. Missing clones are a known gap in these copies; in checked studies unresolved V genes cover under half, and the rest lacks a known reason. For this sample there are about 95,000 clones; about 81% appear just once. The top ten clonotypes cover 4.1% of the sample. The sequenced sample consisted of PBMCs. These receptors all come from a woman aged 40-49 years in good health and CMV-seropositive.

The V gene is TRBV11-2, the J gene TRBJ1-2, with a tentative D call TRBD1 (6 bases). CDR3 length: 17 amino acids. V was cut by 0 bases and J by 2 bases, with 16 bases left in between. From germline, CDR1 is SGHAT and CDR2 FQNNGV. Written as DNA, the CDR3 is TGTGCCAGCAGCTTAGATCGGGGGGCCTACTTGAACTATGGCTACACCTTC. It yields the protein CASSLDRGAYLNYGYTF.

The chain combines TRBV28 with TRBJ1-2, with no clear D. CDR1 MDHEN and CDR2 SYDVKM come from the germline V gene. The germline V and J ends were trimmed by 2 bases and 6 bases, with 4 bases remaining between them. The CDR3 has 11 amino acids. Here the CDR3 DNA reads TGTGCCAGCAGTTTAGAGGATGGCTACACCTTC. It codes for CASSLEDGYTF.

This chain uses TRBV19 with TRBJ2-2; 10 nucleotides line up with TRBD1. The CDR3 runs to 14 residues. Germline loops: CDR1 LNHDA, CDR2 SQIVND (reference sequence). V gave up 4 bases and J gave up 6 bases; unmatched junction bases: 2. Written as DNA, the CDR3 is TGTGCCAGTAGTAGCGACAGGGGGCCCGGGGAGCTGTTTTTT. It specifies CASSSDRGPGELFF.

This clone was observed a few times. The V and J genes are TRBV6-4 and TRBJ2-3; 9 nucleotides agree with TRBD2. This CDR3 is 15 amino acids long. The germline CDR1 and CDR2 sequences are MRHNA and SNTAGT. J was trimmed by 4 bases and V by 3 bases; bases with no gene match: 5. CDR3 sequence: CASSEVAGVADTQYF. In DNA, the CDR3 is TGTGCCAGCAGTGAGGTAGCGGGAGTTGCAGATACGCAGTATTTT.

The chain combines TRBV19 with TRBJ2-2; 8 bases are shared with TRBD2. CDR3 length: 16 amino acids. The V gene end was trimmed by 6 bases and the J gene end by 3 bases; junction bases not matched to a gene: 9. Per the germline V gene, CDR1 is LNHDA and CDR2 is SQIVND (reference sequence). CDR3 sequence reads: CASSPPGGVYTGELFF. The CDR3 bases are TGTGCCAGTAGCCCTCCGGGGGGGGTTTACACCGGGGAGCTGTTTTTT. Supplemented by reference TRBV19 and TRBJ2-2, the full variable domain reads DGGITQSPKYLFRKEGQNVTLSCEQNLNHDAMYWYRQDPGQGLRLIYYSQIVNDFQKGDIAEGYSVSREKKESFPLTVTSAQKNPTAFYLCASSPPGGVYTGELFFGEGSRLTVL.

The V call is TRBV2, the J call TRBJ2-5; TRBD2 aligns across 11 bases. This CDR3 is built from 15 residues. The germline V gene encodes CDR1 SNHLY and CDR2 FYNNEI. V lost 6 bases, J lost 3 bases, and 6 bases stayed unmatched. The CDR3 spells CASRDGTSGKETQYF. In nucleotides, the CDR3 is TGTGCCAGCAGGGATGGGACTAGCGGAAAAGAGACCCAGTACTTC.

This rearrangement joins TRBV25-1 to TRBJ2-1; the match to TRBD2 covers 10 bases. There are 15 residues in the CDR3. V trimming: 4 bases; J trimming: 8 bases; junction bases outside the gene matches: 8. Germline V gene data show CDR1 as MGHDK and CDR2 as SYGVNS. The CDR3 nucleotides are TGTGCCAGCAGTGCTCACACCGGGACTAGCGATGAGCAGTTCTTC. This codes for CASSAHTGTSDEQFF.

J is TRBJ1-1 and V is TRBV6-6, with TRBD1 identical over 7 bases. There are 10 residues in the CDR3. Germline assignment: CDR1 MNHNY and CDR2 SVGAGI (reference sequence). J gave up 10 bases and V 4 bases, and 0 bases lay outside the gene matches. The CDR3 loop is CASSSGGAFF. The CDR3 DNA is TGTGCCAGCAGTTCAGGGGGAGCTTTCTTT.

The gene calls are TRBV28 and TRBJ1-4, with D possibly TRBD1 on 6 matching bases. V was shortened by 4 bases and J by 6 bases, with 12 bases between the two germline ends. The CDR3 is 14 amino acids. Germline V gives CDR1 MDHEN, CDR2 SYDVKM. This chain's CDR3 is CASSSGQTDEKLFF. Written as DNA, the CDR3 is TGTGCCAGCAGTTCCGGACAGACGGATGAAAAACTGTTTTTT.

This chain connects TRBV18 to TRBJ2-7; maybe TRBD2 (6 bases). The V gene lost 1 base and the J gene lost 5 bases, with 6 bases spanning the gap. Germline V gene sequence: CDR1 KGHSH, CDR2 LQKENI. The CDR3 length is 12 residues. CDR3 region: CASSPRGDEQYF. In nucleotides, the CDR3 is TGTGCCAGCTCACCACGGGGGGACGAGCAGTACTTC. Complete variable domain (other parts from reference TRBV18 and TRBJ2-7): NAGVMQNPRHLVRRRGQEARLRCSPMKGHSHVYWYRQLPEEGLKFMVYLQKENIIDESGMPKERFSAEFPKEGPSILRIQQVVRGDSAAYFCASSPRGDEQYFGPGTRLTVT.

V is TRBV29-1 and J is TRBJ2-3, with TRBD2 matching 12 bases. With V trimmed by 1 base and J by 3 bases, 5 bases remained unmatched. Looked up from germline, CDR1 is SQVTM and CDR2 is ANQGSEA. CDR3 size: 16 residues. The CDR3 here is CSVEGSSGRATDTQYF. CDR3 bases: TGCAGCGTTGAAGGCTCTAGCGGGAGGGCAACAGATACGCAGTATTTT.

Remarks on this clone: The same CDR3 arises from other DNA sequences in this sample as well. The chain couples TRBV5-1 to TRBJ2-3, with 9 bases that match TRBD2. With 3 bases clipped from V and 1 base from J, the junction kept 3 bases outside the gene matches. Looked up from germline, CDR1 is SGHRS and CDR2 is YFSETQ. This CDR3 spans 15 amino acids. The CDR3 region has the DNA TGCGCCAGCAGCTCCGTAGCGGGAGGCACAGATACGCAGTATTTT. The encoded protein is CASSSVAGGTDTQYF.

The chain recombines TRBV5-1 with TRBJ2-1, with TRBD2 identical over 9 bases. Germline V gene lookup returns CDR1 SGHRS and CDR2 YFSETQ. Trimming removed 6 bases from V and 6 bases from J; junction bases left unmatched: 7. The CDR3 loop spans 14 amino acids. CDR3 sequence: CASKVAGASNEQFF. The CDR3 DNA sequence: TGCGCCAGCAAGGTAGCGGGAGCTAGCAATGAGCAGTTCTTC. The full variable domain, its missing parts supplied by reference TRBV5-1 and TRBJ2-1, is KAGVTQTPRYLIKTRGQQVTLSCSPISGHRSVSWYQQTPGQGLQFLFEYFSETQRNKGNFPGRFSGRQFSNSRSEMNVSTLELGDSALYLCASKVAGASNEQFFGPGTRLTVL.

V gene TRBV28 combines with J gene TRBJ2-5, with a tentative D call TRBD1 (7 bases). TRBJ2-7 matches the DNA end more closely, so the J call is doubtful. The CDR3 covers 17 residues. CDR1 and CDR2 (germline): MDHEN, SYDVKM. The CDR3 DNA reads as TGTGCCAGCAGTTCTACCTCACTAGCTGACAGGGAGTACGAGCAGTACTTC. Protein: CASSSTSLADREYEQYF.

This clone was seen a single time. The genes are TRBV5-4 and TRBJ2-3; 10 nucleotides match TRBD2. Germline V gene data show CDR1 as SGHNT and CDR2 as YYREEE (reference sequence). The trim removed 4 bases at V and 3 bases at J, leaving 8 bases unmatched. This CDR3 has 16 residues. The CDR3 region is CASSPGLADVTDTQYF. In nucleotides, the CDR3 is TGTGCCAGCAGCCCAGGACTAGCGGATGTTACAGATACGCAGTATTTT.

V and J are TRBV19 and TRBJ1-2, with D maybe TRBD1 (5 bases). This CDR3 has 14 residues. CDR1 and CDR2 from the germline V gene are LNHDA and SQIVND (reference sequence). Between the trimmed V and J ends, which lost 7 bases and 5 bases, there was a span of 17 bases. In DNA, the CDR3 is TGTGCCAGTATCCAGGGAGGTGAGGAGTATGGCTACACCTTC. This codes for CASIQGGEEYGYTF.

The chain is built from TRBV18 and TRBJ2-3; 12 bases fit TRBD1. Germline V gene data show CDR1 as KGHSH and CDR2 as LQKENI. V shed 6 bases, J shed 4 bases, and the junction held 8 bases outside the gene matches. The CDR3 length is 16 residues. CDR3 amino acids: CASSPGTGGEADTQYF. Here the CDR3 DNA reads TGTGCCAGCTCTCCAGGGACAGGGGGCGAAGCAGATACGCAGTATTTT.

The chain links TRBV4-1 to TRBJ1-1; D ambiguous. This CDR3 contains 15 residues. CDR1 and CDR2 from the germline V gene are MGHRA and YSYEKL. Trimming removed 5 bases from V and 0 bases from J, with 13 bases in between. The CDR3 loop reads CASSLTTGMNTEAFF. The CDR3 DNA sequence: TGCGCCAGCAGCTTGACGACGGGAATGAACACTGAAGCTTTCTTT.

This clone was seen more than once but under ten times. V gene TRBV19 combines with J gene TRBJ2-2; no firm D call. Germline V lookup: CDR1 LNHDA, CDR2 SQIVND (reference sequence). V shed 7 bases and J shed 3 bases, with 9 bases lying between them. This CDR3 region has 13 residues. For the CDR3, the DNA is TGTGCCAGTAAATACCTAGACACCGGGGAGCTGTTTTTT. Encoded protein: CASKYLDTGELFF.

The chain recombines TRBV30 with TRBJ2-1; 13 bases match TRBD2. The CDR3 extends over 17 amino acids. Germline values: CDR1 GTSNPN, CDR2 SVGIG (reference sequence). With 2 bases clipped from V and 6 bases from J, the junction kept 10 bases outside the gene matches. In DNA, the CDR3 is TGTGCCTGGAGTCCCACCAGGACTAGCGGGAGCATCAATGAGCAGTTCTTC. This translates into CAWSPTRTSGSINEQFF.

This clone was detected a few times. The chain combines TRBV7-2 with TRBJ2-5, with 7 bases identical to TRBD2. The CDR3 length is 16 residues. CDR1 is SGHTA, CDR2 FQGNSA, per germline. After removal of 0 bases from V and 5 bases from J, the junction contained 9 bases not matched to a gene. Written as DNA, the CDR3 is TGTGCCAGCAGCTTAGCGCGAGCGGGACGGGGGGAGACCCAGTACTTC. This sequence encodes CASSLARAGRGETQYF.

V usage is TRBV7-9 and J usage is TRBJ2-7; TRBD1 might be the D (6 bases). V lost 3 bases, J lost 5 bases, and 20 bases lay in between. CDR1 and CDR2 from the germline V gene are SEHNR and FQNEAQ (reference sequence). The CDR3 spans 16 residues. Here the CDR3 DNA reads TGTGCCAGCAGCTTTGAGGGGGTCACCTCCTCTGACGAGCAGTACTTC. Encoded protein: CASSFEGVTSSDEQYF.

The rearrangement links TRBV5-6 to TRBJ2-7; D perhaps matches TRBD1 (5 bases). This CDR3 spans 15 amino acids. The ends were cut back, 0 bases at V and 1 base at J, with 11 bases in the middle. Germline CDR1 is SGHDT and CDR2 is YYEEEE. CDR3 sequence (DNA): TGTGCCAGCAGCTTGGGCCCAGGGCTATCCTACGAGCAGTACTTC. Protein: CASSLGPGLSYEQYF.

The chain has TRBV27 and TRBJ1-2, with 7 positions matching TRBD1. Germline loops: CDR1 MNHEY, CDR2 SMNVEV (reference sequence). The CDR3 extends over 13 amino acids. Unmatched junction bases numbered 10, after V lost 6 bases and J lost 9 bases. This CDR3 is CASSLLRTGSYTF. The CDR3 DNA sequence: TGTGCCAGCAGCCTCCTAAGGACAGGCAGCTACACCTTC.

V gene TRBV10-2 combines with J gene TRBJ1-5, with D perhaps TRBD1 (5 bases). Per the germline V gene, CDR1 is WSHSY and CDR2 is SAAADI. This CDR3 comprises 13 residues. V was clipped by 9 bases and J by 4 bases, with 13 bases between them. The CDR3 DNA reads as TGCGCCAGTCGACAGACCAATAATCAGCCCCAGCATTTT. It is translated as CASRQTNNQPQHF.

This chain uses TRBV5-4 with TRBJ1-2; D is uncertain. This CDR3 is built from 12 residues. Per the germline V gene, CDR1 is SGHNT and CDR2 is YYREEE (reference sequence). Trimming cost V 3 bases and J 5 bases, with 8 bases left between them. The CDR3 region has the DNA TGTGCCAGCAGCTGGCCAGAATATGGCTACACCTTC. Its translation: CASSWPEYGYTF.

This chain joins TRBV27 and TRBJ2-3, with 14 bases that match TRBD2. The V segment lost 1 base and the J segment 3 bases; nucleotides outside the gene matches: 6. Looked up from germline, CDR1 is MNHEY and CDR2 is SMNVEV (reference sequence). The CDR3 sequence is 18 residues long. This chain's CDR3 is CASSLLVRTSGRTDTQYF. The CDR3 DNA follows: TGTGCCAGCAGTTTATTGGTGAGGACTAGCGGGAGGACAGATACGCAGTATTTT.

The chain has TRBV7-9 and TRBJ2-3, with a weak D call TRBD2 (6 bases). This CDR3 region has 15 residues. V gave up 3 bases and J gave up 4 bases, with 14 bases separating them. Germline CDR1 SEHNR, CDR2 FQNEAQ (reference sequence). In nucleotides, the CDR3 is TGTGCCAGCAGCTTCGGGACTCTGAAGGCAGATACGCAGTATTTT. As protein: CASSFGTLKADTQYF.

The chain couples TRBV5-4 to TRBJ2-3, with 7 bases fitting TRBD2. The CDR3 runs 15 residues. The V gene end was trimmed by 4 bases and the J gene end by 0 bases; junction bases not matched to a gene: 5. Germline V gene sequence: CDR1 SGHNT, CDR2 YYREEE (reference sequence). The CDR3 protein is CASSGSSGSTDTQYF. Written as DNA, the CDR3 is TGTGCCAGCAGCGGATCTAGCGGTAGCACAGATACGCAGTATTTT.

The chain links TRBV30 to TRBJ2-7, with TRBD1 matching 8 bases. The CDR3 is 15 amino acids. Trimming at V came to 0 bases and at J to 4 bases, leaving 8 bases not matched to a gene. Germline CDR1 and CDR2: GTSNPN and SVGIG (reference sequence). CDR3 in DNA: TGTGCCTGGAGTGTACGAACAGGGGGTCGATACGAGCAGTACTTC. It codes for CAWSVRTGGRYEQYF.

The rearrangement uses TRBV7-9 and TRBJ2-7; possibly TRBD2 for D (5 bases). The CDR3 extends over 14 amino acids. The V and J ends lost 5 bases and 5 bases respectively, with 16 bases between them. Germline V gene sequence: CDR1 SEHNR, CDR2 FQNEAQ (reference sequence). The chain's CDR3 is CASSLGHGKDEQYF. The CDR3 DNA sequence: TGTGCCAGCAGCCTGGGCCACGGGAAAGACGAGCAGTACTTC.

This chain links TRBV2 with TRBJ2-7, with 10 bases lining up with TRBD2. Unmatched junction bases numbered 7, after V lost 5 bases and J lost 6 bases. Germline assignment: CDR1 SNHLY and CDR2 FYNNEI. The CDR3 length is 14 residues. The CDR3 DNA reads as TGTGCCAGCAGTCACTCGGGACTAGCGCCCGAGCAGTACTTC. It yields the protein CASSHSGLAPEQYF.